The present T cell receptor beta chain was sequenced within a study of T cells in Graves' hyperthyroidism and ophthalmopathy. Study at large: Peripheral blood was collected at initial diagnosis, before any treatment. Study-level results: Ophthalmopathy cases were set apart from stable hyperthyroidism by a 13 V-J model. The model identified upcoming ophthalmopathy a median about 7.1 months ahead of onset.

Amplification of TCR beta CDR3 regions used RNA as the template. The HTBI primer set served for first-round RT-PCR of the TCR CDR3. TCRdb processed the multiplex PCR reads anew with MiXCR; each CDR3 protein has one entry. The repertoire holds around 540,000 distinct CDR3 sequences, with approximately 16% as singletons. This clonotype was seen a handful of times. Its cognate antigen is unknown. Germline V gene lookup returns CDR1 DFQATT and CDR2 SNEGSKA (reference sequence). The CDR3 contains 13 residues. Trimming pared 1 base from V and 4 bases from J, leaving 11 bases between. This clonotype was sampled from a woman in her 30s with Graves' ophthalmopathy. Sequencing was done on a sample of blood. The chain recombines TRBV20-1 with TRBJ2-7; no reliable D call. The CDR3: CSARGLELYEQYF. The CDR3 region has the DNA TGCAGTGCTAGAGGTCTGGAACTTTACGAGCAGTACTTC.